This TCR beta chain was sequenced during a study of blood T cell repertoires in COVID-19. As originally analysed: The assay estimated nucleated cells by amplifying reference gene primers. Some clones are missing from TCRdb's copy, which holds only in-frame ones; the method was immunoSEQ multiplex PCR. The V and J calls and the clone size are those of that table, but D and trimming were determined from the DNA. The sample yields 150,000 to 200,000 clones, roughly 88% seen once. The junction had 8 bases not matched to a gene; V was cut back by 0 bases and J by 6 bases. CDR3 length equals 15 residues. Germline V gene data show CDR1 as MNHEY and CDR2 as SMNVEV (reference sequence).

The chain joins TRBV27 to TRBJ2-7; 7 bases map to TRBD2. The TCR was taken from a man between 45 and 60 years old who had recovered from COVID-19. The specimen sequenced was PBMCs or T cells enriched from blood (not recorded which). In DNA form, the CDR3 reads TGTGCCAGCAGTTTATCGGGAGGGTTGCTCGGCGAGCAGTACTTC. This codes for CASSLSGGLLGEQYF.